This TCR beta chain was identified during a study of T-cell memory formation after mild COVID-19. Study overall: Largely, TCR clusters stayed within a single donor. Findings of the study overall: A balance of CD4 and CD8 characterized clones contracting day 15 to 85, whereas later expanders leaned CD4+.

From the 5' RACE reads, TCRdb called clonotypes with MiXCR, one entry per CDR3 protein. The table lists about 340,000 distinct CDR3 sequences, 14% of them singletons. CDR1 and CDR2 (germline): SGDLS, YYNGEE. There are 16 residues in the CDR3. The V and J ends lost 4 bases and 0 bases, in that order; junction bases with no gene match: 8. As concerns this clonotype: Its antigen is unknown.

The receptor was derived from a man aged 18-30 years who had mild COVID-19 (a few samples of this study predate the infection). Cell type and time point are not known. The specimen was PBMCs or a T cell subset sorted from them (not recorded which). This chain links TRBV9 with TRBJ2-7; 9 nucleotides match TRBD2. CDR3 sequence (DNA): TGTGCCAGCAGCCCCGGTAGCGGGGGAATCTCCTACGAGCAGTACTTC. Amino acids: CASSPGSGGISYEQYF.